The 11 T cell receptor beta chains below were found in one sample sequenced in a study of response to subunit inactivated influenza vaccine. TCRdb analysed the RT-PCR reads with MiXCR anew, one entry per CDR3 protein. Of around 530,000 distinct CDR3 sequences listed, 12% are singletons. This specimen was PBMCs from blood, taken on the day of vaccination. The receptors stem from a man aged 45 to 65 who received an inactivated influenza vaccine.

The genes are TRBV30 and TRBJ1-2; tentatively, D is TRBD1 (6 bases). CDR1 is GTSNPN and CDR2 is SVGIG in the germline V gene (reference sequence). V lost 1 base and J 7 bases, leaving 13 bases between the germline ends. The CDR3 is made up of 13 amino acids. The CDR3 coding sequence is TGTGCCTGGAGTGCACAACAGGGCGCTGGCTACACCTTC. Translated: CAWSAQQGAGYTF.

V usage is TRBV6-5 and J usage is TRBJ2-5, with unresolved D. Trimming cost V 0 bases and J 0 bases, with 8 bases left between them. The length of the CDR3 is 15 residues. Germline CDR1 MNHEY, CDR2 SVGAGI. Written as DNA, the CDR3 is TGTGCCAGCAGTTACTCGGGCAGGAACCAAGAGACCCAGTACTTC. This translates into CASSYSGRNQETQYF.

The chain combines TRBV20-1 with TRBJ2-2; no reliable D call. The CDR3 length is 13 residues. Germline V gene sequence: CDR1 DFQATT, CDR2 SNEGSKA (reference sequence). V was cut by 6 bases and J by 2 bases, with 10 bases left in between. The CDR3 DNA follows: TGCAGTGCCGATCTAGGAAACACCGGGGAGCTGTTTTTT. Residues: CSADLGNTGELFF.

The genes are TRBV6-2 or TRBV6-3 and TRBJ2-1; a possible D gene is TRBD1 (5 bases). This CDR3 region has 16 residues. Per germline, CDR1 MNHEY and CDR2 SVGEGT. The V end lost 2 bases, the J end lost 2 bases, and 13 bases lay between the germline ends. The DNA for the CDR3 is TGTGCCAGCAGTTACCCTAGGCGGACAACCTACAATGAGCAGTTCTTC. Amino acid sequence: CASSYPRRTTYNEQFF.

The chain combines TRBV6-2 or TRBV6-3 with TRBJ2-2; D gene unclear. Germline CDR1 is MNHEY and CDR2 is SVGEGT. V was trimmed by 2 bases and J by 6 bases, leaving 4 bases between them. The CDR3 consists of 12 residues. The CDR3 reads CASSYAAGELFF. CDR3 in DNA: TGTGCCAGCAGTTACGCCGCCGGGGAGCTGTTTTTT.

The chain recombines TRBV5-1 with TRBJ2-7; perhaps TRBD1 as D (5 bases). This CDR3 comprises 13 residues. Trimming cost V 0 bases and J 6 bases, with 10 bases left between them. CDR1 and CDR2 (germline): SGHRS, YFSETQ. The CDR3 spells CASSLEQAFEQYF. CDR3 DNA: TGCGCCAGCAGCTTGGAACAGGCTTTCGAGCAGTACTTC.

In its sample, this clonotype was seen many times. This chain joins TRBV12-3 or TRBV12-4 and TRBJ2-2, with D possibly matching TRBD2 (6 bases). Trimming pared 3 bases from V and 5 bases from J, leaving 13 bases between. The CDR3 sequence is 15 residues long. CDR3 loop: CASSLETRRTGELFF. The CDR3 DNA reads as TGTGCCAGCAGTTTGGAGACTAGACGTACCGGGGAGCTGTTTTTT.

This clonotype turned up a few times. The chain recombines TRBV6-2 or TRBV6-3 with TRBJ2-1, with TRBD1 matching 10 bases. Germline V gene data show CDR1 as MNHEY and CDR2 as SVGEGT. J lost 4 bases, V lost 4 bases, and 7 bases had no gene match. The CDR3 runs 16 residues. The CDR3 DNA reads TGTGCCAGCAGTTTACTGACAGGGGGCGCGTACAATGAGCAGTTCTTC. This translates into CASSLLTGGAYNEQFF.

This chain joins TRBV6-1 and TRBJ2-3; TRBD2 matches 7 bases. The CDR3 is 16 amino acids. Germline CDR1 reads MNHNS; CDR2 reads SASEGT. V was clipped by 5 bases and J by 0 bases; unmatched bases: 8. The CDR3 region is CASSPGGITSTDTQYF. CDR3 sequence (DNA): TGTGCCAGCAGTCCCGGGGGGATCACTAGCACAGATACGCAGTATTTT.

This clonotype was counted a few times. The chain employs TRBV30 and TRBJ2-7, with D perhaps being TRBD1 or TRBD2 (5 bases each). CDR1 and CDR2 from the germline V gene are GTSNPN and SVGIG (reference sequence). The CDR3 loop spans 15 amino acids. Trimming removed 2 bases at V and 7 bases at J, with 21 bases between. CDR3 region: CAWSTKLGVLGEQYF. The DNA for the CDR3 is TGTGCCTGGAGTACCAAACTAGGGGTTTTGGGTGAGCAGTACTTC.

The chain links TRBV20-1 to TRBJ2-2, with 7 nucleotides matching TRBD1. This CDR3 has 15 residues. Trimming removed 1 base from V and 1 base from J; junction bases left unmatched: 3. Germline lookup yields CDR1 DFQATT and CDR2 SNEGSKA (reference sequence). In DNA form, the CDR3 reads TGCAGTGCTAGAGCCTGGGACAGGAACACCGGGGAGCTGTTTTTT. It codes for CSARAWDRNTGELFF.